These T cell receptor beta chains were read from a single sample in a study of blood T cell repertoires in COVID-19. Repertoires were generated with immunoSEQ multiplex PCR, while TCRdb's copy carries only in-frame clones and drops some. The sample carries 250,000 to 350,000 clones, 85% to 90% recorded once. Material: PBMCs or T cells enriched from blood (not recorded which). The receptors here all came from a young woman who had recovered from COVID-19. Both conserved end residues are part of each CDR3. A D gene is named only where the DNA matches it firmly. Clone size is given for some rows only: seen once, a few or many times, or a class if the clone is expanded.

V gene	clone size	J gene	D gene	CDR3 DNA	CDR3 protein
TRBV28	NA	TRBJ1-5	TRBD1	TGTGCCAGCAGCCCATTCGGGACAGGGGATCAGCCCCAGCATTTT	CASSPFGTGDQPQHF
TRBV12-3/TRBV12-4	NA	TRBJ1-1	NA	TGTGCCAGCAGTTCACAGGAAAACACTGAAGCTTTCTTT	CASSSQENTEAFF
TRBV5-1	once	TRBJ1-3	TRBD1	TGCGCCAGCAGCTCTGGGACAGTCGGAAACACCATATATTTT	CASSSGTVGNTIYF
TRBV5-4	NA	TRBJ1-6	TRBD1	TGTGCCAGCAGCCGGGACAGGCCGGATTCACCCCTCCACTTT	CASSRDRPDSPLHF
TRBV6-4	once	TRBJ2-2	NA	TGTGCCAGCAGTGACGGGGGGTCGGACACCGGGGAGCTGTTTTTT	CASSDGGSDTGELFF
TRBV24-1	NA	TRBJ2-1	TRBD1	TGTGCCACCGGGGAGGACAGGGGGGGAAATGAGCAGTTCTTC	CATGEDRGGNEQFF
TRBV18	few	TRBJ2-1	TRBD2	TGTGCCAGCTCACCACCTAGCGGGGGCGAGGAGCAGTTCTTC	CASSPPSGGEEQFF
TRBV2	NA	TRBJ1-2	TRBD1	TGTGCCAGCAGACTTCGACAGGGAGATTATGGCTACACCTTC	CASRLRQGDYGYTF
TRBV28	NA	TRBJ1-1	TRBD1	TGTGCCAGCAGTCCTAACACCGGGACAGGGAGGACTGAAGCTTTCTTT	CASSPNTGTGRTEAFF
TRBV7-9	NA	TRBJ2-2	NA	TGTGCCAGCAGTCACAAAAGTGAGGGATTCCGGGAGCTGTTTTTT	CASSHKSEGFRELFF
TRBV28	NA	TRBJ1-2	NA	TGTGCCAGCAGTTTCTTCCCTATTGGTTACACCTTC	CASSFFPIGYTF
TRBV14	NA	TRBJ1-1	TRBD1	TGTGCCAGCAGCCGAAGCGACAGGGTAGCTTTCTTT	CASSRSDRVAFF
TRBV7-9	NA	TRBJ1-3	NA	TGTGCCAGCGCAGGGGCCTCTGGAAACACCATATATTTT	CASAGASGNTIYF
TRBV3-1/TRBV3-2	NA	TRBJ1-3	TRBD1	TGTGCCAGCAGCCGTGAGGGACAGGCTGGAAACACCATATATTTT	CASSREGQAGNTIYF
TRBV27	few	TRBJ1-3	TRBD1	TGTGCCAGCAGCTCGACAGGGGGCTCTGGAAACACCATATATTTT	CASSSTGGSGNTIYF
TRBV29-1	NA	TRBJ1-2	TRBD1	TGCAGCGTCCCCGGACAGGGAAGAGGCTACACCTTC	CSVPGQGRGYTF
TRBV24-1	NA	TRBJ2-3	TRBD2	TGTGCCACCAGTGTCAGTCTAGCGGGAAAGTCAGATACGCAGTATTTT	CATSVSLAGKSDTQYF
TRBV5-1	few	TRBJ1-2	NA	TGCGCCAGCAGCGCGACAGGAAACTATGGCTACACCTTC	CASSATGNYGYTF
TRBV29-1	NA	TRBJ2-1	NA	TGCAGCGTTGATGGTCTAGCGTACAATGAGCAGTTCTTC	CSVDGLAYNEQFF
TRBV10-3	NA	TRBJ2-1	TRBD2	TGTGCCATCAGTGAGTCTACTAGCGGGGTACAGAATGAGCAGTTCTTC	CAISESTSGVQNEQFF
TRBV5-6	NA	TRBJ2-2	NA	TGTGCCAGCAGTTGGAGTTCCACCGGGGAGCTGTTTTTT	CASSWSSTGELFF
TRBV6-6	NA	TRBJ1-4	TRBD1	TGTGCCAGCAGGCGACCGACAGGGGGCGGGATAGCTAATGAAAAACTGTTTTTT	CASRRPTGGGIANEKLFF
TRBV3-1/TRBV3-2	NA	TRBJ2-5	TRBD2	TGTGCCAGCAGCCCCGCGGGGGGGGAGCGGGGGGGCTCGACCCAGTACTTC	CASSPAGGERGGSTQYF
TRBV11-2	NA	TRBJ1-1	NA	TGTGCCAGCAGCCTCGGGCAGGGTGGGGCTGAAGCTTTCTTT	CASSLGQGGAEAFF
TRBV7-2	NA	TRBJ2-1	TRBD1	TGTGCCAGCAGCTTAGTTAGGGACAGAGGGATCCAGTTCTTC	CASSLVRDRGIQFF
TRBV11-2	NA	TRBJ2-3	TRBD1	TGTGCCAGCACCCTGGGACGGGACAGATCAGATACGCAGTATTTT	CASTLGRDRSDTQYF
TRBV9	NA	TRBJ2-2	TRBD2	TGTGCCAGCAGCCCGCGGGGGACCGGGGAGCTGTTTTTT	CASSPRGTGELFF
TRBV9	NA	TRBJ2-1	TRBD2	TGTGCCAGCAGCGTTGGGACTAGCGGGGGGAGCTCCTACAATGAGCAGTTCTTC	CASSVGTSGGSSYNEQFF
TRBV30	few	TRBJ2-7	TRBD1	TGTGCCTGGAGTATCGGACAGGGGGTTTACGAGCAGTACTTC	CAWSIGQGVYEQYF
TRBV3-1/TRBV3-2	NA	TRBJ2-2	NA	TGTGCCAGCAGCCGGGCCAGACACACCGGGGAGCTGTTTTTT	CASSRARHTGELFF
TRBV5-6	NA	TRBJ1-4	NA	TGTGCCAGCAGCTTGGCAACAGGCTTCAACGAAAAACTGTTTTTT	CASSLATGFNEKLFF
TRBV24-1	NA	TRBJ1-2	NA	TGTGCCACCAGTGATACAGCCTATGGCTACACCTTC	CATSDTAYGYTF
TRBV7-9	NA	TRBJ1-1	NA	TGTGCCAGCAGCTTATATGGAGCGGGCGACACTGAAGCTTTCTTT	CASSLYGAGDTEAFF
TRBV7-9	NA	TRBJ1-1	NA	TGTGCCAGCACCCCGATACCACCGGGACACATAAAAGCTTTCTTT	CASTPIPPGHIKAFF
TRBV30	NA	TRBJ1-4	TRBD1	TGTGCCTGGAGCGACCAGGGGGCGACTAATGAAAAACTGTTTTTT	CAWSDQGATNEKLFF
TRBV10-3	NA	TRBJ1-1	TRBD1	TGTGCCATCAGTCCGGGACAGTTGAACACTGAAGCTTTCTTT	CAISPGQLNTEAFF
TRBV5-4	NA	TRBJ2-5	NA	TGTGCCAGCAGCTTAGGACTCTCTGGGGAGACCCAGTACTTC	CASSLGLSGETQYF
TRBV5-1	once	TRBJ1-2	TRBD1	TGCGCCAGCAGCGCCCTCCAGGGGGATAATGGCTACACCTTC	CASSALQGDNGYTF
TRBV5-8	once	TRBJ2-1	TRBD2	TGTGCCACCGACCCGGGGCTAGCGGCCGCCAATGAGCAGTTCTTC	CATDPGLAAANEQFF
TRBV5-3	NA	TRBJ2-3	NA	TGTGCCAGAAGCTACACCCAGGCCTTTAAATCCAATACGCAGTATTTT	CARSYTQAFKSNTQYF
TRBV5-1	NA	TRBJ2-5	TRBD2	TGCGCCAGCAGCCAACTAGCGGGGTGGGATCAAGAGACCCAGTACTTC	CASSQLAGWDQETQYF
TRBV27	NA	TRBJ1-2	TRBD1	TGTGCCAGCAGCCCAGGCCAGGGGGCGCGTAGTGATGGCTACACCTTC	CASSPGQGARSDGYTF
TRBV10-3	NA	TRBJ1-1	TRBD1	TGTGCCATCAGGGGGGACAGCCCTGAAGCTTTCTTT	CAIRGDSPEAFF
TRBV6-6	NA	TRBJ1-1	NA	TGTGCCAGCAGTCATTACTCTGAAGCTTTCTTT	CASSHYSEAFF
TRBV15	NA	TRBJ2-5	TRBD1	TGTGCCACCAGCAGTAGTTGGGACAGGGGGCTGGAGACCCAGTACTTC	CATSSSWDRGLETQYF
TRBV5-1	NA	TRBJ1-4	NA	TGCGCCAGCAGCTTCGGTGAAAAACTGTTTTTT	CASSFGEKLFF